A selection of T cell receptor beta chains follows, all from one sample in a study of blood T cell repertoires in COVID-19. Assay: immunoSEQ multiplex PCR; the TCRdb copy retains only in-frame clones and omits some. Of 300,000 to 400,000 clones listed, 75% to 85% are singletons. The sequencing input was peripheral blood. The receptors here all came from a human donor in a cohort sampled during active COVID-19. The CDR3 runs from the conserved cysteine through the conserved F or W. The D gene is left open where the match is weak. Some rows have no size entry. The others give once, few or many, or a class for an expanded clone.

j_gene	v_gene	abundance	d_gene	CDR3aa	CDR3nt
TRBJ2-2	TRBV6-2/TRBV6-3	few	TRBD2	CASSYSSAGGSNTGELFF	TGTGCCAGCAGTTACTCATCAGCGGGGGGATCGAACACCGGGGAGCTGTTTTTT
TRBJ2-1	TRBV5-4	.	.	CASSPNWAYNEQFF	TGTGCCAGCAGCCCGAATTGGGCTTACAATGAGCAGTTCTTC
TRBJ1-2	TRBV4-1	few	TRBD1	CASSQEGQGINGYTF	TGCGCCAGCAGCCAAGAGGGACAGGGGATCAATGGCTACACCTTC
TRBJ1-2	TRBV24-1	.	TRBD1	CATSDIGQAGYTF	TGTGCCACCAGTGATATCGGACAGGCGGGCTACACCTTC
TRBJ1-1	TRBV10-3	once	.	CAIMGSGVPEAFF	TGTGCCATCATGGGCTCCGGGGTTCCTGAAGCTTTCTTT
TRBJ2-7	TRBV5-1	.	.	CASSSGGDPYEQYF	TGCGCCAGCAGCTCAGGAGGAGACCCATACGAGCAGTACTTC
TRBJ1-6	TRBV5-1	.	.	CASSLGQLLSYNSPLHF	TGCGCCAGCAGCCTAGGACAGCTTCTCTCCTATAATTCACCCCTCCACTTT
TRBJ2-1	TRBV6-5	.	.	CASSYPGTPEQFF	TGTGCCAGCAGTTACCCGGGGACACCAGAGCAGTTCTTC
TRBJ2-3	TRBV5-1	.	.	CASSLSTDTQYF	TGCGCCAGCAGCCTTAGCACAGATACGCAGTATTTT
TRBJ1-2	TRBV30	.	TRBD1	CAWSMGQGEGYTF	TGTGCCTGGAGTATGGGACAGGGGGAAGGCTACACCTTC
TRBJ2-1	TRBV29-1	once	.	CSVESSLPYNEQFF	TGCAGCGTTGAATCTAGCCTTCCTTACAATGAGCAGTTCTTC
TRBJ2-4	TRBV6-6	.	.	CASSSRGGVNIQYF	TGTGCCAGCTCCTCGAGGGGGGGGGTAAACATTCAGTACTTC
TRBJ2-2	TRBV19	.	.	CASSIRQPILLPGELFF	TGTGCCAGTAGTATCCGACAGCCGATACTCCTACCCGGGGAGCTGTTTTTT
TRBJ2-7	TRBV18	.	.	CASSSGHDEQYF	TGTGCCAGCTCATCTGGGCATGACGAGCAGTACTTC
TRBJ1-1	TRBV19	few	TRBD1	CASNSRTGSQTEAFF	TGTGCCAGTAACTCTAGGACAGGGTCCCAGACTGAAGCTTTCTTT
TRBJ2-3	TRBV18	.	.	CASRSSETDTQYF	TGTGCCTCCCGGTCCAGCGAGACAGATACGCAGTATTTT
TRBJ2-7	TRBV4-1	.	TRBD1	CASSQDRGWEQYF	TGCGCCAGCAGCCAGGACAGGGGTTGGGAGCAGTACTTC
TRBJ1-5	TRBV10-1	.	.	CASSDRNSNQPQHF	TGCGCCAGCAGTGACAGGAATAGCAATCAGCCCCAGCATTTT
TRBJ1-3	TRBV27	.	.	CASSSNSGNTIYF	TGTGCCAGCAGTTCCAACTCTGGAAACACCATATATTTT
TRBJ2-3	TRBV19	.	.	CASNPGRRGTDTQYF	TGTGCCAGTAACCCCGGGAGGAGGGGGACAGATACGCAGTATTTT
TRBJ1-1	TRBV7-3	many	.	CASSLVGRGTEAFF	TGTGCCAGCAGCTTGGTTGGGAGAGGCACTGAAGCTTTCTTT
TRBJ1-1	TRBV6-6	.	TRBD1	CASSPTGTGKAFF	TGTGCCAGCAGTCCTACCGGGACAGGGAAAGCTTTCTTT
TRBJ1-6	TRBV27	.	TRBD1	CASKTGGGLGSPLHF	TGTGCCAGCAAGACAGGGGGAGGACTGGGTTCACCCCTCCACTTT
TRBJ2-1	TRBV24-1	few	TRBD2	CATGGGLEQHNEQFF	TGTGCCACCGGCGGGGGACTAGAACAACACAATGAGCAGTTCTTC
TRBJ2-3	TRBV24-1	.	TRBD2	CATSDPTTSGGFGDTQYF	TGTGCCACCAGTGATCCCACTACTAGCGGGGGCTTCGGGGATACGCAGTATTTT
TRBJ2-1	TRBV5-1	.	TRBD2	CASSGLAGGIYNEQFF	TGCGCCAGCAGCGGATTAGCGGGGGGGATCTACAATGAGCAGTTCTTC
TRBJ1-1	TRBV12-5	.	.	CASGLGTGQAAFF	TGTGCTAGTGGTTTGGGCACCGGCCAGGCAGCTTTCTTT
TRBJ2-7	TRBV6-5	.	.	CASSYSRGSTYEQYF	TGTGCCAGCAGTTACTCGAGGGGGTCCACCTACGAGCAGTACTTC
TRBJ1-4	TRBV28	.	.	CASRGGTNEKLFF	TGTGCCAGCCGTGGAGGGACTAATGAAAAACTGTTTTTT
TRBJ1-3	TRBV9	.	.	CASSVRGRGPGNTIYF	TGTGCCAGCAGCGTACGAGGCAGGGGTCCAGGAAACACCATATATTTT
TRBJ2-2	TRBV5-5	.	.	CASSLEGVGELFF	TGTGCCAGCAGCTTGGAGGGGGTCGGGGAGCTGTTTTTT
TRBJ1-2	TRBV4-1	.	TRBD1	CASSQPTGGVPYGYTF	TGCGCCAGCAGCCAACCCACAGGGGGGGTACCTTATGGCTACACCTTC
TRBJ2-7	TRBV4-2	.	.	CASSPRGGDEQYF	TGTGCCAGCAGCCCCCGAGGAGGTGACGAGCAGTACTTC
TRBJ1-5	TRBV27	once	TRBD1	CASSWGQGNQPQHF	TGTGCCAGCAGTTGGGGACAGGGCAATCAGCCCCAGCATTTT
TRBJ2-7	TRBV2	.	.	CASREKGQSYEQYF	TGTGCCAGCAGGGAAAAAGGACAGTCCTACGAGCAGTACTTC
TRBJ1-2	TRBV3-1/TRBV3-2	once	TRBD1	CASSDRDWYGYTF	TGTGCCAGCAGCGACAGGGATTGGTATGGCTACACCTTC
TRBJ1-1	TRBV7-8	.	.	CASSLAGIMNTEAFF	TGTGCCAGCAGCTTAGCCGGGATAATGAACACTGAAGCTTTCTTT
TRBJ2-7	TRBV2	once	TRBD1	CASTLGTGGEQYF	TGTGCCAGCACCCTAGGGACAGGGGGCGAGCAGTACTTC
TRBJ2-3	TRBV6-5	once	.	CASSPEGARTDTQYF	TGTGCCAGCAGTCCCGAGGGAGCTAGGACAGATACGCAGTATTTT
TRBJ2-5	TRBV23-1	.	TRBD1	CASSQSGTVIQETQYF	TGCGCCAGCAGTCAATCGGGGACAGTGATTCAAGAGACCCAGTACTTC
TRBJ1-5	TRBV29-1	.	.	CSVGESSQPQHF	TGCAGCGTTGGAGAGTCGAGTCAGCCCCAGCATTTT
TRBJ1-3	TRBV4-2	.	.	CASSQESASTSGNTIYF	TGTGCCAGCAGCCAAGAGAGTGCATCCACCTCTGGAAACACCATATATTTT
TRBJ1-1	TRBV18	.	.	CASSISRDTEAFF	TGTGCCAGCTCGATAAGTCGAGACACTGAAGCTTTCTTT
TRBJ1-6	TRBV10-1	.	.	CASLTGKDPLHF	TGCGCCAGTTTAACAGGGAAAGACCCCCTCCACTTT
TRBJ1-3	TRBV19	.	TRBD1	CASSPGDSSSGNTIYF	TGTGCCAGTAGTCCCGGGGACAGCAGCTCTGGAAACACCATATATTTT
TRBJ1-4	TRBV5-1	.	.	CASSPGTNEKLFF	TGCGCCAGCAGCCCTGGCACTAATGAAAAACTGTTTTTT
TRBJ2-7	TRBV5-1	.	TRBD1	CASSLGSAGQGDHEQYF	TGCGCCAGCAGCTTGGGTAGCGCCGGACAGGGGGACCACGAGCAGTACTTC
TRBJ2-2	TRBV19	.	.	CASSPDVTSTGELFF	TGTGCCAGTAGTCCCGATGTTACAAGCACCGGGGAGCTGTTTTTT
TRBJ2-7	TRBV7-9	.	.	CASSYSGVYEQYF	TGTGCCAGCAGCTACTCAGGGGTCTACGAGCAGTACTTC
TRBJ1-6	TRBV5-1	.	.	CASSWTDSLNSNSPLHF	TGCGCCAGCAGCTGGACGGACAGCCTTAACTCAAATTCACCCCTCCACTTT
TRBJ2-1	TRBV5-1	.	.	CASSAAPGEQFF	TGCGCCAGCAGCGCGGCCCCCGGGGAGCAGTTCTTC
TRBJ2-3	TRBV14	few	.	CASRRGATDTQYF	TGTGCCAGCAGGCGGGGCGCGACAGATACGCAGTATTTT
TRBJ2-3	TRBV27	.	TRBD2	CASSHPGLHTDTQYF	TGTGCCAGCAGTCACCCGGGACTACACACAGATACGCAGTATTTT